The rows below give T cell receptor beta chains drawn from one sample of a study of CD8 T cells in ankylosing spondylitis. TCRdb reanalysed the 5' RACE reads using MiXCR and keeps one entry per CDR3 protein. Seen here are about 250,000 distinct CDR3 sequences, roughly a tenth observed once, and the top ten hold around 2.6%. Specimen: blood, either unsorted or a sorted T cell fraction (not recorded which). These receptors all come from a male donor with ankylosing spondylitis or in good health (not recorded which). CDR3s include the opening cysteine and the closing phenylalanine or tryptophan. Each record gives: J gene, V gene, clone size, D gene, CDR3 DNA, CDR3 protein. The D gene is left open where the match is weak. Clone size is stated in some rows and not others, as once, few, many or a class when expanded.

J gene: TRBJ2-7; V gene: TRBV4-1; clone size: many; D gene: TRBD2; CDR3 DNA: TGCGCCAGCAGCCCGGGACTAGCTTCCTCCTACGAGCAGTACTTC; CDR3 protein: CASSPGLASSYEQYF
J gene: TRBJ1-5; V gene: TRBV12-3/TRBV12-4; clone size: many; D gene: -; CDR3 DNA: TGTGCCAGCAGTTTAGAGCCGGGAGGGGAGCATTTT; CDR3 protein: CASSLEPGGEHF
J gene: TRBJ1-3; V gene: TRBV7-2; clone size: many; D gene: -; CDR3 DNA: TGTGCCAGCAGCTCCAAATCCGGGTACCAAGGTGGAAACACCATATATTTT; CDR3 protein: CASSSKSGYQGGNTIYF
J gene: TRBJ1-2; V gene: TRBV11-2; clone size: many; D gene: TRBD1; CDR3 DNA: TGTGCCAGCAGCCCCGGACAGGGCCTTGGCTACACCTTC; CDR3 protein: CASSPGQGLGYTF
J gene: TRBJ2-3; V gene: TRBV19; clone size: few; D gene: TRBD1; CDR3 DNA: TGTGCCAGTAGCGGGACAGGGTTGCCAGATACGCAGTATTTT; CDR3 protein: CASSGTGLPDTQYF
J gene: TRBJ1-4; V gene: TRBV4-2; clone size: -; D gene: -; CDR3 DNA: TGTGCCAGCAGTCAAGTACAGCCATCTAATGAAAAACTGTTTTTT; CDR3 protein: CASSQVQPSNEKLFF
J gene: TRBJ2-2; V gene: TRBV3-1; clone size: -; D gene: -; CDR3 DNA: TGTGCCAGCAGCCACGTTTTAGAGAAGCTCGGGGAGCTGTTTTTT; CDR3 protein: CASSHVLEKLGELFF
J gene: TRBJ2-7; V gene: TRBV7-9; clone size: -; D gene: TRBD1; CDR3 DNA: TGTGCCAGCACCCAAGTCGCCGGGACAGGGCTCTACGAGCAGTACTTC; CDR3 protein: CASTQVAGTGLYEQYF
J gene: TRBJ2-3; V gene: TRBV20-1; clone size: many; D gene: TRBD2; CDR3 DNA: TGCAGTGCTAGCTCCGGGACTAGCGGGAACGAGGAGAGTTTT; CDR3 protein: CSASSGTSGNEESF
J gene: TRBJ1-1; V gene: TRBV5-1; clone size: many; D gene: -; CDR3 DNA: TGCGCCAGCAGCGATAGATATGAAGCTTTCTTT; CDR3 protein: CASSDRYEAFF
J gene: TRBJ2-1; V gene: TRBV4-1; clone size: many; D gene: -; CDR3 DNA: TGCGCCAGCAGCCAAGCCCCCGCGGCTGACAATGAGCAGTTCTTC; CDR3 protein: CASSQAPAADNEQFF
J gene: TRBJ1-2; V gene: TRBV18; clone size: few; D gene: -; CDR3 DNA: TGTGCCAGCTCACCCGGCCGCATTGGCTATGGCTACACCTTC; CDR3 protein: CASSPGRIGYGYTF
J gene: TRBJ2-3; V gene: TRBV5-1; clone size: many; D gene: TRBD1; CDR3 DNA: TGCGCCAGCACTTTATCCGGGACAGGCACAGATACGCAGTATTTT; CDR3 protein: CASTLSGTGTDTQYF
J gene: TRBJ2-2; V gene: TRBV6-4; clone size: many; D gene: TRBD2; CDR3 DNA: TGTGCCAGCAGTGCGGGGGGGAGCACCGGGGAGCTGTTTTTT; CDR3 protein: CASSAGGSTGELFF
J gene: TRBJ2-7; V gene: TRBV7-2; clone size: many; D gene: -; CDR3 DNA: TGTGCCAGCAGCTTGTCCGGGACGGCCTCCTCCTACGAGCAGTACTTC; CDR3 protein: CASSLSGTASSYEQYF
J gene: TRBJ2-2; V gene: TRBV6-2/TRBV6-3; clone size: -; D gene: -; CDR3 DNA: TGTGCCAGCAGGAGGGGTAGGCAACCGAACACCGGGGAGCTGTTTTTT; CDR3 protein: CASRRGRQPNTGELFF
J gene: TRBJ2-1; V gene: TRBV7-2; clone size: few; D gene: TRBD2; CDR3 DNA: TGTGCCAGCAGCTCGCAAAGCGGGACCTCCTACAATGAGCAGTTCTTC; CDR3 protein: CASSSQSGTSYNEQFF
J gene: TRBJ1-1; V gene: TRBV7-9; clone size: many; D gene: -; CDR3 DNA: TGTGCCAGCAGCCCCCAGTTGGCTGAAGCTTTCTTT; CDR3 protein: CASSPQLAEAFF
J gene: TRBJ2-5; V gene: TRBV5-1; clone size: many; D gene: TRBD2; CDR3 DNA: TGCGCCAGCAGCTTATGGGGACTAGCGGGGCAAGAGACCCAGTACTTC; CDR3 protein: CASSLWGLAGQETQYF
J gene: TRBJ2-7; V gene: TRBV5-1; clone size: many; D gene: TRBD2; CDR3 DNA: TGCGCCAGCAGCTTGACAACTAGCGGGAGTTACGAGCAGTACTTC; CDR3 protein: CASSLTTSGSYEQYF
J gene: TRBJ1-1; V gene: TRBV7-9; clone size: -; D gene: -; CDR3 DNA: TGTGCCAGCAGCTTAGTGGATGAAGCTTTCTTT; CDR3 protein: CASSLVDEAFF
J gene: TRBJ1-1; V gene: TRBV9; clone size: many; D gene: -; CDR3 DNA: TGTGCCAGCAGCGTGCTGAACACTGAAGCTTTCTTT; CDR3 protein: CASSVLNTEAFF
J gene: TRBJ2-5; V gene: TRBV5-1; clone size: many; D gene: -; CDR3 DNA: TGCGCCAGCAAGATAGACCCAGTACAAGAGACCCAGTACTTC; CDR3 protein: CASKIDPVQETQYF
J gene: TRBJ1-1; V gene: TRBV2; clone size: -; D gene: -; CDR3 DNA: TGTGCCAGCACCAGTACAAAGGACTTGAACACTGAAGCTTTCTTT; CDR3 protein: CASTSTKDLNTEAFF
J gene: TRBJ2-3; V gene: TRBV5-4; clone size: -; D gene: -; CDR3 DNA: TGTGCCAGCAGCTTGAAGGGACTGGAGCCCTCAGATACGCAGTATTTT; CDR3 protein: CASSLKGLEPSDTQYF
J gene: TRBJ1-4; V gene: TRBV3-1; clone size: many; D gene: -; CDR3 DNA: TGTGCCAGCAGCCAAGGCTGGCCACCAACTAATGAAAAACTGTTTTTT; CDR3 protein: CASSQGWPPTNEKLFF
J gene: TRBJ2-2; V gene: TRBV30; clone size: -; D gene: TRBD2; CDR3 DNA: TGTGCCTGGAGTGGACTAGCAGTGGTCGGGGAGCTGTTTTTT; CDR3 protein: CAWSGLAVVGELFF
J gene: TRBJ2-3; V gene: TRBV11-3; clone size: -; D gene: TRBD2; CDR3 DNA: TGTGCCAGCAGCTTACTTAGCGGGAGCACAGATACGCAGTATTTT; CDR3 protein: CASSLLSGSTDTQYF
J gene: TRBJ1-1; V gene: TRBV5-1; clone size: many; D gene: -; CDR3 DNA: TGCGCCAGCAGCGGGGCTCTCGAGGGAACTGAAGCTTTCTTT; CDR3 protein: CASSGALEGTEAFF
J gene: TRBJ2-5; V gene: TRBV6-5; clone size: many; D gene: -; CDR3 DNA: TGTGCCAGCAGTTACTCGCAGGGTTGGCAAGAGACCCAGTACTTC; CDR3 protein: CASSYSQGWQETQYF
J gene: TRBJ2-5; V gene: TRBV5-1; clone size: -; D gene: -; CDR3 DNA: TGCGCCAGCAGCGGTTTTCAAAAAGAGACCCAGTACTTC; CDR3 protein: CASSGFQKETQYF
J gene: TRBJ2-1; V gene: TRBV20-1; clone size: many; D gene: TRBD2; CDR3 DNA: TGCAGTGCTAGGATACCACTAGCGGGAGTAAGTTACGAGCAGTTCTTC; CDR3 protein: CSARIPLAGVSYEQFF
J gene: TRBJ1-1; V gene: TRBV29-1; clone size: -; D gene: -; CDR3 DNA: TGCAGCGTTAATGAGGACGGGGGGAACGCTGAAGCTTTCTTT; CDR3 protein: CSVNEDGGNAEAFF
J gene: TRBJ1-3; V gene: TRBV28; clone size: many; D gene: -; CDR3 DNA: TGTGCCAGCAGTTTAGCCGGGGCAGGGGAGGTTTCTGGAAACACCATATATTTT; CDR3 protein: CASSLAGAGEVSGNTIYF
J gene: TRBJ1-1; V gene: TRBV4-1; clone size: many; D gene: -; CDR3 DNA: TGCGCCAGCAGCCAAGGGGGAGGGGAGGCCAACCCTGAAGCTTTCTTT; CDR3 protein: CASSQGGGEANPEAFF
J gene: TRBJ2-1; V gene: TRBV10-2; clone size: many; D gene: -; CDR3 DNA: TGCGCCAGCAAACTCGAAGTGGGGTCCTACAATGAGCAGTTCTTC; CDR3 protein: CASKLEVGSYNEQFF
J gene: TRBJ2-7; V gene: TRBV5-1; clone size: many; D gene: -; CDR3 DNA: TGCGCCAGCAGCTTGGAAAGCGAGCAGTACTTC; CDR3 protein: CASSLESEQYF
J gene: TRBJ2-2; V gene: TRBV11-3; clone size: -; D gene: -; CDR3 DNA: TGTGCCACCGGAAGAGGGGACCAAAATACGAACACCGGGGAGCTGTTTTTT; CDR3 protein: CATGRGDQNTNTGELFF
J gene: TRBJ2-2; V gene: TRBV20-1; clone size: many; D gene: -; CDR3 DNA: TGCAGTGCTAGAGTAAACACCGGGGAGCTGTTTTTT; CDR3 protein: CSARVNTGELFF
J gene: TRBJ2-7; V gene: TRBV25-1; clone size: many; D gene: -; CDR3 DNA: TGTGCCAGCAGTGGTAATATCGAGCAGTACTTC; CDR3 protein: CASSGNIEQYF
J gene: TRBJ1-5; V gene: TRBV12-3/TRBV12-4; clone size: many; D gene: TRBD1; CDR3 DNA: TGTGCCAGCAGGCCAGGGACAGACAATCAGCCCCAGCATTTT; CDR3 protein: CASRPGTDNQPQHF
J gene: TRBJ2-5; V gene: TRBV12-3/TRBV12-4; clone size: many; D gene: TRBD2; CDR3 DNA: TGTGCCAGCAGTTCGGGACTAGCGGGGCAAGAGACCCAGTACTTC; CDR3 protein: CASSSGLAGQETQYF
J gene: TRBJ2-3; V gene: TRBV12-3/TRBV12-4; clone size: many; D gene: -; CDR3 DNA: TGTGCCAGCAGTCAGGGGAGAGGCACAGATACGCAGTATTTT; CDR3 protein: CASSQGRGTDTQYF
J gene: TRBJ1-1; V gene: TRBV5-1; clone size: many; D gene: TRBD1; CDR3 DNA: TGCGCCAGCAGCTTGGACTACAGGGGAAGTGGAGCTTTCTTT; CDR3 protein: CASSLDYRGSGAFF
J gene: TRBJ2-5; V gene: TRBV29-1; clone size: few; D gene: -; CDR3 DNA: TGCAGCGTTGACGAAGAGACCCAGTACTTC; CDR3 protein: CSVDEETQYF
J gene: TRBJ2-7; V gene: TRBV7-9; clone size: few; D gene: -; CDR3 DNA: TGTGCCAGCAGCTTAGACAGGACAGCAAAGGAGTACTTC; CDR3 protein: CASSLDRTAKEYF
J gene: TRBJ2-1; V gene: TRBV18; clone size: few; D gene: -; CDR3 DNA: TGTGCCAGCTCACCGACGACGGGAACGTACAATGAGCAGTTCTTC; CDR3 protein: CASSPTTGTYNEQFF
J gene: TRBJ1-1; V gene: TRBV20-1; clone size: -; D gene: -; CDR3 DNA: TGCAGCTGGGGACTGGGGGTCACTGAAGCTTTCTTT; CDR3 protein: CSWGLGVTEAFF